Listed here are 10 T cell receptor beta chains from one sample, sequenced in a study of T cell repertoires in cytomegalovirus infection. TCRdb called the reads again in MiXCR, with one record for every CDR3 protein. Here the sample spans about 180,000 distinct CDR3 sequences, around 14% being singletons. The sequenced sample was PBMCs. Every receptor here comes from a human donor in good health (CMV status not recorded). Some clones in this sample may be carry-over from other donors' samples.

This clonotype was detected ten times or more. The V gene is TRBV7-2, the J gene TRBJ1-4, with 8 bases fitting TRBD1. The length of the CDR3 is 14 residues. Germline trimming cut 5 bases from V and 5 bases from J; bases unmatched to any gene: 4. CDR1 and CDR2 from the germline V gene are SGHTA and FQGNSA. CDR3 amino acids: CASSPGQANEKLFF. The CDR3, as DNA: TGTGCCAGCAGCCCGGGACAGGCAAATGAAAAACTGTTTTTT.

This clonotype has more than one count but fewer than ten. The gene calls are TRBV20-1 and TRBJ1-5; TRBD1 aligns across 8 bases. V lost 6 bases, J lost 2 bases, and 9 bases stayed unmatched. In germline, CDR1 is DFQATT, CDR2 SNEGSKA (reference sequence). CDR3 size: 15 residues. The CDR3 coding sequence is TGCAGTGCCACTGACAGGGGTCGGCGCAATCAGCCCCAGCATTTT. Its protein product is CSATDRGRRNQPQHF.

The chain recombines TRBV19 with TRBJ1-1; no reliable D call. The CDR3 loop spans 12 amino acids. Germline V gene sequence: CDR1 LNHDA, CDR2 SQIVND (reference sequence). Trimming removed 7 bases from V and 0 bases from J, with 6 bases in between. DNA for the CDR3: TGTGCCAGTAACAGAATGAACACTGAAGCTTTCTTT. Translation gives CASNRMNTEAFF.

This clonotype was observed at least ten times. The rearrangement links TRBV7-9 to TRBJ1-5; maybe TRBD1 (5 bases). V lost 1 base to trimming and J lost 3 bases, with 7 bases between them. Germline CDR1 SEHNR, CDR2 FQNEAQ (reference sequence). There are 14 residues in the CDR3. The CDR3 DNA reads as TGTGCCAGCAGCTTAGTGGGGCCCAATCAGCCCCAGCATTTT. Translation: CASSLVGPNQPQHF.

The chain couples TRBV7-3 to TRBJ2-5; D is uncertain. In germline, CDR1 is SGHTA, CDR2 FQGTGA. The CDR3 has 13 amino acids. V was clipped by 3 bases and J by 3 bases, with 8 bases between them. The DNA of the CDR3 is TGTGCCAGCAGCTTTAACCCTGAAGAGACCCAGTACTTC. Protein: CASSFNPEETQYF.

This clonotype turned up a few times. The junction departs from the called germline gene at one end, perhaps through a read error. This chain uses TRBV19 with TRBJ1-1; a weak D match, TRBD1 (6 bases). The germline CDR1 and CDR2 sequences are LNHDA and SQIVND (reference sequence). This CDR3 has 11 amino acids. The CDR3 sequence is CASRGGRTRIF. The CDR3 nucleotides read TGTGCCAGTCGCGGGGGGCGGACGCGGATCTTT. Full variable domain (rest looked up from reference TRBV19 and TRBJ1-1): DGGITQSPKYLFRKEGQNVTLSCEQNLNHDAMYWYRQDPGQGLRLIYYSQIVNDFQKGDIAEGYSVSREKKESFPLTVTSAQKNPTAFYLCASRGGRTRIFGQGTRLTVV.

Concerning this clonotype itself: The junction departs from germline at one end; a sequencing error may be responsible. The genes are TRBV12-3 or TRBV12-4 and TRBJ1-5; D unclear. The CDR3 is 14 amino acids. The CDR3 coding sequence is TGTGACAGCAGTTTAATTGGGAGCAATCAGCCCCAGCATTTT. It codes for CDSSLIGSNQPQHF.

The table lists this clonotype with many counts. The CDR3 sequence: CASRPAGTVNTGELFF. DNA for the CDR3: TGTGCCAGCAGGCCAGCCGGGACAGTAAACACCGGGGAGCTGTTTTTT. The chain is built from TRBV28 and TRBJ2-2; 7 bases match TRBD1. The CDR3 has 16 amino acids. V was pared by 6 bases and J by 2 bases, with 9 bases of the junction left unmatched. In germline, CDR1 is MDHEN, CDR2 SYDVKM. Variable domain in full (rest from reference TRBV28 and TRBJ2-2): DVKVTQSSRYLVKRTGEKVFLECVQDMDHENMFWYRQDPGLGLRLIYFSYDVKMKEKGDIPEGYSVSREKKERFSLILESASTNQTSMYLCASRPAGTVNTGELFFGEGSRLTVL.

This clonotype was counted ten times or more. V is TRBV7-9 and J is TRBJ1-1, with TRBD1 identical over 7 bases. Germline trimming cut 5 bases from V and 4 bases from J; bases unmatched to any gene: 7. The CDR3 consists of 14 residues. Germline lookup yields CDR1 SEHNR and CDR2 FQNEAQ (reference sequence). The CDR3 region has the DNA TGTGCCAGCAGCCCGGACAGGACGGGCACTGAAGCTTTCTTT. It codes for CASSPDRTGTEAFF.

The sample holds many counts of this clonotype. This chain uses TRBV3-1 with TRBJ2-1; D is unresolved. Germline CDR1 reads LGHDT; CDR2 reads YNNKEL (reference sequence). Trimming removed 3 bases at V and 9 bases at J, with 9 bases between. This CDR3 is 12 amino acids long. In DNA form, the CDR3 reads TGTGCCAGCAGCCAGGCGAAGGGTGAGCAGTTCTTC. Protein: CASSQAKGEQFF.